Shown below are 21 T cell receptor beta chains from a single sample sequenced in a study of CD8 T cells in ankylosing spondylitis. TCRdb recomputed calls from the 5' RACE reads with MiXCR, one row per CDR3 protein. The table has about 210,000 distinct CDR3 sequences, approximately 8% seen once. The material sequenced was blood, either unsorted or a sorted T cell fraction (not recorded which). These receptors were obtained from a female donor with ankylosing spondylitis or in good health (not recorded which).

This clonotype was recorded many times. J is TRBJ2-7 and V is TRBV21-1; TRBD2, the table's D call, lacks a check against the DNA. TRBV21-1 is a known pseudogene. CDR3 length equals 14 residues. As DNA, the CDR3 is TGTGCCAGCAGCCTCGGGGCTATATCCTACGAGCAGTACTTC. Translation gives CASSLGAISYEQYF.

This clonotype was counted at least ten times. This sequence joins TRBV6-2 or TRBV6-3 and TRBJ2-7, with D unclear. Trimming pared 8 bases from V and 5 bases from J, leaving 1 base between. CDR1 is MNHEY, CDR2 SVGEGT, per germline. The length of the CDR3 is 8 residues. CDR3 residues: CASHEQYF. The CDR3 DNA follows: TGTGCCAGCCACGAGCAGTACTTC.

This clonotype has a count of ten or more. This chain links TRBV30 with TRBJ1-1; D unresolved. Trimming shortened V by 4 bases and J by 3 bases, and 9 bases separated the two germline ends. The CDR3 runs to 12 residues. CDR1 and CDR2 (germline): GTSNPN, SVGIG (reference sequence). In DNA form, the CDR3 reads TGTGCCTGGAACCAACCCCACACTGAAGCTTTCTTT. This gives the protein CAWNQPHTEAFF. Full variable domain (outside the CDR3, taken from reference TRBV30 and TRBJ1-1): SQTIHQWPATLVQPVGSPLSLECTVEGTSNPNLYWYRQAAGRGLQLLFYSVGIGQISSEVPQNLSASRPQDRQFILSSKKLLLSDSGFYLCAWNQPHTEAFFGQGTRLTVV.

This chain joins TRBV5-1 and TRBJ2-7; either TRBD1 or TRBD2 may fit D (5 bases each). V lost 4 bases and J lost 1, with 12 bases in between. Looked up from germline, CDR1 is SGHRS and CDR2 is YFSETQ. The CDR3 length is 14 residues. The DNA of the CDR3 is TGCGCCAGCAGCGTACGGGACGGATCCTACGAGCAGTACTTC. It specifies CASSVRDGSYEQYF.

This clonotype was picked up many times. One end of the junction is discordant with germline, which a read error may explain. The chain joins TRBV5-4 to TRBJ1-4, with TRBD1 as a possible D gene (5 bases). In germline, CDR1 is SGHNT, CDR2 YYREEE (reference sequence). The CDR3 totals 15 residues. This CDR3 reads CASSNQFPTGGTRAF. For the CDR3, the DNA is TGTGCCAGCAGCAACCAATTTCCAACGGGGGGAACGCGGGCTTTT.

This clonotype was counted ten times or more. The CDR3 here is CASSPQQGKNYEQYF. The CDR3 bases are TGTGCCAGCAGCCCCCAACAGGGGAAAAATTACGAGCAGTACTTC. This chain links TRBV3-1 with TRBJ2-7, with TRBD1 matching over 7 bases. Germline V gene data show CDR1 as LGHDT and CDR2 as YNNKEL (reference sequence). CDR3 size: 15 residues. The V segment lost 4 bases and the J segment 4 bases; nucleotides outside the gene matches: 10.

This clonotype was seen at least ten times. The chain recombines TRBV9 with TRBJ2-3; TRBD1 is a possible D gene (6 bases). The CDR3 has 17 amino acids. V was shortened by 0 bases and J by 3 bases, with 17 bases between the two germline ends. CDR1 is SGDLS, CDR2 YYNGEE, per germline. The CDR3 sequence is CASSVGIRTALTDTQYF. CDR3 nucleotides: TGTGCCAGCAGCGTAGGTATTCGGACAGCACTAACAGATACGCAGTATTTT. The entire variable domain, with the rest obtained from reference TRBV9 and TRBJ2-3, is as follows: DSGVTQTPKHLITATGQRVTLRCSPRSGDLSVYWYQQSLDQGLQFLIQYYNGEERAKGNILERFSAQQFPDLHSELNLSSLELGDSALYFCASSVGIRTALTDTQYFGPGTRLTVL.

This clonotype has just a few counts. The chain couples TRBV7-2 to TRBJ1-6; TRBD1 is a possible D gene (5 bases). This CDR3 comprises 14 residues. CDR1 SGHTA and CDR2 FQGNSA come from the germline V gene. V was cut by 4 bases and J by 7 bases, with 11 bases left in between. The CDR3: CASSSGTGNSPLHF. DNA of the CDR3: TGTGCCAGCAGCTCCGGGACTGGGAATTCACCCCTCCACTTT.

This clonotype has ten or more counts. J is TRBJ1-2 and V is TRBV7-2, with 7 bases that match TRBD1. With 4 bases clipped from V and 4 bases from J, the junction kept 12 bases outside the gene matches. Per the germline V gene, CDR1 is SGHTA and CDR2 is FQGNSA. CDR3 length equals 16 residues. The CDR3: CASSSPDREVRYGYTF. In DNA, the CDR3 is TGTGCCAGCAGCTCCCCTGACAGGGAGGTCCGCTATGGCTACACCTTC.

In its sample, this clonotype was seen many times. The gene calls are TRBV6-2 or TRBV6-3 and TRBJ1-5; D unresolved. The CDR3 has 15 amino acids. V was clipped by 6 bases and J by 9 bases, with 21 bases between them. Germline V gene data show CDR1 as MNHEY and CDR2 as SVGEGT. The CDR3 protein is CASSTHWAQPRPQHF. The CDR3 DNA follows: TGTGCCAGCAGCACCCACTGGGCACAGCCCCGGCCCCAGCATTTT.

This clonotype was observed at least ten times. In DNA form, the CDR3 reads TGTGCCAGCAGCTTGGCTTGGAACGGCAATCAGCCCCAGCATTTT. Translated: CASSLAWNGNQPQHF. The chain employs TRBV5-5 and TRBJ1-5; D is undetermined. CDR1 and CDR2 (germline): SGHKS, YYEKEE (reference sequence). The CDR3 totals 15 residues. The germline V and J ends were trimmed by 0 bases and 2 bases, with 9 bases remaining between them.

At least ten counts were recorded for this clonotype. The chain has TRBV20-1 and TRBJ2-7; D unclear. V shed 6 bases and J shed 0 bases, with 12 bases lying between them. This CDR3 region has 13 residues. From germline, CDR1 is DFQATT and CDR2 SNEGSKA (reference sequence). As DNA, the CDR3 is TGCAGTGCACGAAGTCCGAGCTCCTACGAGCAGTACTTC. Its translation: CSARSPSSYEQYF.

This clonotype has at least ten counts. The chain has TRBV6-5 and TRBJ2-5, with TRBD2 identical over 12 bases. The CDR3 spans 15 residues. Germline CDR1 and CDR2: MNHEY and SVGAGI. V was clipped by 7 bases and J by 7 bases; unmatched bases: 10. CDR3 protein: CASIWTSGTGRTQYF. For the CDR3, the DNA is TGTGCCAGCATTTGGACTAGCGGGACTGGACGGACCCAGTACTTC.

This clonotype was detected ten times or more. This chain links TRBV5-5 with TRBJ2-7; D is ambiguous. The CDR3 spans 14 residues. V lost 1 base, J lost 3 bases, and 11 bases lay in between. Germline CDR1 reads SGHKS; CDR2 reads YYEKEE (reference sequence). The CDR3 is CASSLSTEIYEQYF. The CDR3 nucleotides read TGTGCCAGCAGCTTGTCGACGGAAATCTACGAGCAGTACTTC. Based on the CDR3 plus reference TRBV5-5 and TRBJ2-7, the full variable domain is DAGVTQSPTHLIKTRGQQVTLRCSPISGHKSVSWYQQVLGQGPQFIFQYYEKEERGRGNFPDRFSARQFPNYSSELNVNALLLGDSALYLCASSLSTEIYEQYFGPGTRLTVT.

This clonotype was detected many times. The rearrangement links TRBV15 to TRBJ2-5, with D perhaps TRBD1 or TRBD2 (5 bases each). Germline lookup yields CDR1 LNHNV and CDR2 YYDKDF (reference sequence). The V end was cut by 0 bases, the J end by 4 bases, with 15 bases between. CDR3 size: 16 residues. CDR3 protein: CATSRDGGVVPETQYF. Written as DNA, the CDR3 is TGTGCCACCAGCAGAGATGGGGGAGTAGTCCCAGAGACCCAGTACTTC.

This clonotype was seen at least ten times. J is TRBJ1-1 and V is TRBV29-1; tentative D call: TRBD1 (5 bases). The CDR3 has 14 residues. The germline CDR1 and CDR2 sequences are SQVTM and ANQGSEA. Trimming pared 2 bases from V and 11 bases from J, leaving 21 bases between. CDR3 sequence reads: CSVESGSSGPGAFF. DNA for the CDR3: TGCAGCGTTGAATCGGGCTCCTCAGGCCCAGGGGCTTTCTTT.

This clonotype was counted only a few times. V gene TRBV7-2 combines with J gene TRBJ2-3; 9 nucleotides agree with TRBD2. The CDR3 consists of 16 residues. Germline CDR1 and CDR2: SGHTA and FQGNSA. V was clipped by 4 bases and J by 8 bases; unmatched bases: 13. CDR3 nucleotides: TGTGCCAGCAGCTCGTTACTAGCGGGCCCGGGGGGTACGCAGTATTTT. Protein: CASSSLLAGPGGTQYF.

There are many counts of this clonotype. This chain connects TRBV27 to TRBJ1-2; 8 bases match TRBD1. The CDR3 consists of 15 residues. The germline gives CDR1 MNHEY, CDR2 SMNVEV (reference sequence). Trimming removed 4 bases from V and 4 bases from J; junction bases left unmatched: 8. CDR3 in DNA: TGTGCCAGCAGTTCGCTCAGGGGGCGTTTCTATGGCTACACCTTC. Translating gives CASSSLRGRFYGYTF.

Many counts were recorded for this clonotype. This chain uses TRBV12-3 or TRBV12-4 with TRBJ2-3; D remains ambiguous. V dropped 5 bases and J dropped 0 bases, with 9 bases sitting between them. The CDR3 runs 14 residues. The CDR3 loop is CASSAPPSTDTQYF. In DNA form, the CDR3 reads TGTGCCAGCAGTGCTCCCCCAAGCACAGATACGCAGTATTTT.

The table lists this clonotype with many counts. V gene TRBV5-1 combines with J gene TRBJ1-1; D uncertain. This CDR3 contains 13 residues. V was clipped by 0 bases and J by 1 base, with 4 bases between them. The germline CDR1 and CDR2 sequences are SGHRS and YFSETQ. CDR3 residues: CASSLASNTEAFF. The CDR3 coding sequence is TGCGCCAGCAGCTTGGCCTCGAACACTGAAGCTTTCTTT.

At least ten counts were recorded for this clonotype. The chain employs TRBV6-2 or TRBV6-3 and TRBJ1-1, with a weak D call TRBD1 (5 bases). CDR1 and CDR2 (germline): MNHEY, SVGEGT. There are 14 residues in the CDR3. V was pared by 0 bases and J by 5 bases, with 10 bases between. CDR3 sequence: CASSYSGDRTEAFF. DNA of the CDR3: TGTGCCAGCAGTTACTCGGGGGATAGGACTGAAGCTTTCTTT.